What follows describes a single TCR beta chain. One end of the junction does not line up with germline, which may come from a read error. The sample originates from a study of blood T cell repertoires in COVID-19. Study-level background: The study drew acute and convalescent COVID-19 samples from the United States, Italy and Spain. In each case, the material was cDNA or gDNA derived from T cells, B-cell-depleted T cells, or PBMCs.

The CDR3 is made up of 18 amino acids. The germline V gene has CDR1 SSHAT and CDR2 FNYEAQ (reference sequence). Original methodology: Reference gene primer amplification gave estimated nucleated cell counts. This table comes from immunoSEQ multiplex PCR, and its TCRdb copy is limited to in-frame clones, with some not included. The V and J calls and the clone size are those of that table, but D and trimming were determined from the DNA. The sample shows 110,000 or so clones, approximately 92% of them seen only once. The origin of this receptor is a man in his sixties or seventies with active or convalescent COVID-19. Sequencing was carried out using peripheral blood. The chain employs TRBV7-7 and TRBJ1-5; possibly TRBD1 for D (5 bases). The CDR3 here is CASSYPPHAGLAGQPQHF. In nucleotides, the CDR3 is TGTGCTAGCAGCTACCCCCCCCACGCAGGGCTCGCGGGACAGCCCCAGCATTTT.